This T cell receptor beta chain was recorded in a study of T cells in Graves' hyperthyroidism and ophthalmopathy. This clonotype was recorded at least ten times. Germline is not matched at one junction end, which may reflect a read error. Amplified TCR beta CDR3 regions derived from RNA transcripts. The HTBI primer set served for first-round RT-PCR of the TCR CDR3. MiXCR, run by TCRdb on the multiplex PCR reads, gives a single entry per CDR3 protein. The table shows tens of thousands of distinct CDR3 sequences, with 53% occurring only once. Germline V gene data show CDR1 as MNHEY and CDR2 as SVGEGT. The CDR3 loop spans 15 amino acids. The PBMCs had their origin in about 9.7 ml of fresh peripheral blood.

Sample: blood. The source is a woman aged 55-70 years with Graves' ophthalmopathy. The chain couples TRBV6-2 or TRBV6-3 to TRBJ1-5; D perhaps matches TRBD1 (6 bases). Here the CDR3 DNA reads TGTGTCAGCAGTTACGCCAGGGGTTCGAATCAGCCCCAGCATTTT. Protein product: CVSSYARGSNQPQHF.